What follows are 8 T cell receptor beta chains derived from one specimen sequenced in a study of cytomegalovirus exposure and HLA in healthy donors. Amplification used 60 Vbeta primers and 13 Jbeta primers. Generated by immunoSEQ multiplex PCR, the TCRdb table keeps only in-frame clones and is missing some. The sample yields roughly 98,000 clones, roughly two thirds seen once. The sample taken for sequencing was PBMCs. These receptors were obtained from a middle-aged man in good health and CMV-seronegative.

CDR3 protein: CASGRSSYNEQFF. DNA of the CDR3: TGTGCCAGCGGGCGTAGCTCCTACAATGAGCAGTTCTTC. The V and J genes are TRBV27 and TRBJ2-1; D is ambiguous. The CDR3 loop spans 13 amino acids. V gave up 8 bases and J gave up 0 bases, with 8 bases separating them. Germline-derived CDR1 and CDR2 are MNHEY and SMNVEV (reference sequence).

The V call is TRBV9, the J call TRBJ2-5, with 12 positions matching TRBD2. V shed 3 bases, J shed 5 bases, and the junction held 8 bases outside the gene matches. Germline V gene data show CDR1 as SGDLS and CDR2 as YYNGEE. This CDR3 is built from 16 residues. The CDR3 sequence is CASSATSGSLLETQYF. The CDR3 DNA sequence: TGTGCCAGCAGCGCGACTAGCGGGAGTCTTTTGGAGACCCAGTACTTC. Filled out from reference TRBV9 and TRBJ2-5, the complete variable domain reads DSGVTQTPKHLITATGQRVTLRCSPRSGDLSVYWYQQSLDQGLQFLIQYYNGEERAKGNILERFSAQQFPDLHSELNLSSLELGDSALYFCASSATSGSLLETQYFGPGTRLLVL.

The chain links TRBV19 to TRBJ2-7; D perhaps matches TRBD1 (5 bases). The germline gives CDR1 LNHDA, CDR2 SQIVND (reference sequence). The CDR3 is made up of 14 amino acids. Trimming stripped 2 bases from V and 9 bases from J, with 17 bases between. The CDR3 loop reads CASSISGSLRGQYF. CDR3 coding DNA: TGTGCCAGTAGTATATCAGGCAGCCTAAGGGGGCAGTACTTC.

This clone was seen a handful of times. The chain uses TRBV5-5 and TRBJ2-2, with 10 bases matching TRBD1. Trimming took 3 bases from V and 4 from J; bases not matched to a gene: 3. Per the germline V gene, CDR1 is SGHKS and CDR2 is YYEKEE (reference sequence). The CDR3 length is 15 residues. The CDR3 sequence: CASSYDRGPTGELFF. CDR3 in DNA: TGTGCCAGCAGCTATGACAGGGGGCCCACCGGGGAGCTGTTTTTT.

This rearrangement joins TRBV9 to TRBJ2-5; 10 bases map to TRBD2. Germline loops: CDR1 SGDLS, CDR2 YYNGEE. V lost 0 bases to trimming and J lost 2 bases; unmatched junction nucleotides: 7. The CDR3 is 17 residues long. Here the CDR3 reads CASSVGIPAGGQETQYF. DNA for the CDR3: TGTGCCAGCAGCGTAGGGATACCAGCGGGGGGGCAAGAGACCCAGTACTTC.

V gene TRBV5-1 combines with J gene TRBJ2-5, with TRBD2 matching over 8 bases. This CDR3 spans 17 amino acids. With 0 bases clipped from V and 5 bases from J, the junction kept 12 bases outside the gene matches. Germline V CDR1 and CDR2: SGHRS, YFSETQ. CDR3 coding DNA: TGCGCCAGCAGCTTGGAGGGAGCGGGGGTGAACATCGAGACCCAGTACTTC. This sequence encodes CASSLEGAGVNIETQYF.

The rearrangement joins TRBV9 to TRBJ2-3, with 9 nucleotides matching TRBD2. The CDR3 runs 15 residues. V shed 4 bases, J shed 6 bases, and the junction held 9 bases outside the gene matches. Germline lookup yields CDR1 SGDLS and CDR2 YYNGEE. The chain's CDR3 is CASSMTSGDWDTQYF. The CDR3 DNA sequence: TGTGCCAGCAGCATGACTAGCGGAGACTGGGATACGCAGTATTTT.

The chain joins TRBV7-2 to TRBJ1-4, with 8 bases that match TRBD1. The CDR3 runs to 14 residues. In germline, CDR1 is SGHTA, CDR2 FQGNSA. V shed 6 bases, J shed 10 bases, and the junction held 10 bases outside the gene matches. The CDR3 spells CASSSNGQGGKLFF. The CDR3 DNA is TGTGCCAGCAGTTCAAACGGACAGGGTGGAAAACTGTTTTTT.